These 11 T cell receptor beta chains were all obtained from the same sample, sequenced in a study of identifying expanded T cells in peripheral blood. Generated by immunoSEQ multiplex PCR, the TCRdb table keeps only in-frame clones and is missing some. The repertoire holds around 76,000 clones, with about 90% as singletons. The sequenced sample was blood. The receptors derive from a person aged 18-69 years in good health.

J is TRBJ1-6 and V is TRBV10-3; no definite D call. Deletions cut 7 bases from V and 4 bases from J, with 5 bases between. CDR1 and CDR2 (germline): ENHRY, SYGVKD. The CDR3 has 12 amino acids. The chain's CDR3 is CAIMDYNSPLHF. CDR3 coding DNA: TGTGCCATCATGGATTATAATTCACCCCTCCACTTT.

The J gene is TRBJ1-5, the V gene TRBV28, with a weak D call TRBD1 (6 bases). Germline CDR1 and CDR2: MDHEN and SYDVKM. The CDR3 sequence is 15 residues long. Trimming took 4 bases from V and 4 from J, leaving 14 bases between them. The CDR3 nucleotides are TGTGCCAGCAGTTCCCAGGGGCAGGGGAATCAGCCCCAGCATTTT. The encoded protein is CASSSQGQGNQPQHF.

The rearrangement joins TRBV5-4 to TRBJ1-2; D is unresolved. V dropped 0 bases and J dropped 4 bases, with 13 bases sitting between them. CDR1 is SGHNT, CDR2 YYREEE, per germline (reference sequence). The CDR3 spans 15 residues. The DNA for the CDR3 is TGTGCCAGCAGCTTGGCAGGACGGACGGTCTATGGCTACACCTTC. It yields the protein CASSLAGRTVYGYTF.

The chain's CDR3 is CASSQGQEEGNCQPQHF. The CDR3 bases are TGCGCCAGCAGTCAAGGACAGGAAGAGGGGAATTGTCAGCCCCAGCATTTT. The V gene is TRBV23-1, the J gene TRBJ1-5; 7 positions match TRBD1. TRBV23-1 falls under the ORF class, with uncertain function. The trim removed 2 bases at V and 6 bases at J, leaving 13 bases unmatched. This CDR3 is 17 amino acids long.

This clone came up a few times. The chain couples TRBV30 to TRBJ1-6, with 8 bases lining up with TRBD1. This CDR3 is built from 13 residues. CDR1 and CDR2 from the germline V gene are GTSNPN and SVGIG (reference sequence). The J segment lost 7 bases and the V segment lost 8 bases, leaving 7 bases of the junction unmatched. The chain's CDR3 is CARSGTGNSPLHF. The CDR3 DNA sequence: TGTGCCCGGTCCGGGACAGGAAATTCACCCCTCCACTTT.

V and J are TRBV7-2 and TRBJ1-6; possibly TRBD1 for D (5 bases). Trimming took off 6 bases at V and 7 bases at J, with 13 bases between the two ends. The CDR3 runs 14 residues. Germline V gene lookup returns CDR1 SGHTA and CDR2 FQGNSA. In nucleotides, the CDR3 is TGTGCCAGCAGTATGGGACTCTCAAATTCACCCCTCCACTTT. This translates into CASSMGLSNSPLHF. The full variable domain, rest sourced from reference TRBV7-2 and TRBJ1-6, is GAGVSQSPSNKVTEKGKDVELRCDPISGHTALYWYRQSLGQGLEFLIYFQGNSAPDKSGLPSDRFSAERTGGSVSTLTIQRTQQEDSAVYLCASSMGLSNSPLHFGNGTRLTVT.

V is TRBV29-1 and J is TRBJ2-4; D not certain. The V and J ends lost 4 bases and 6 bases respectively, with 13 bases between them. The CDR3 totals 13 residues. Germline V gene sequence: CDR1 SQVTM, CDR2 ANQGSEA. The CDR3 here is CSVVKDGANIQYF. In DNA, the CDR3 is TGCAGCGTTGTAAAGGACGGAGCAAACATTCAGTACTTC.

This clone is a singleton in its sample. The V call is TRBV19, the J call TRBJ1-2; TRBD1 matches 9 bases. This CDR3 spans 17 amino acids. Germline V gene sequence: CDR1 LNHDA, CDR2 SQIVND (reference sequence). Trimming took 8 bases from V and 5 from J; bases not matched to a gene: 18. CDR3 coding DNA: TGTGCCAGTCGCCATTGGACAGGGGCCTCCGATGCTTATGGCTACACCTTC. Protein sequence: CASRHWTGASDAYGYTF.

CDR3 sequence reads: CAISADPRYGYTF. The CDR3 bases are TGTGCCATCAGTGCAGACCCCCGCTATGGCTACACCTTC. This chain joins TRBV10-3 and TRBJ1-2; D remains ambiguous. This CDR3 comprises 13 residues. CDR1 ENHRY and CDR2 SYGVKD come from the germline V gene. Trimming pared 4 bases from V and 4 bases from J, leaving 10 bases between.

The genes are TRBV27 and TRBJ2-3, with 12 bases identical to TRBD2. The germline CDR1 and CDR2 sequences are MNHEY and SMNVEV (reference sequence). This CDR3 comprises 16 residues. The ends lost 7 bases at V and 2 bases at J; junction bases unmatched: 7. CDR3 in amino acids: CASNKLAGGPTDTQYF. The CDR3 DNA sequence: TGTGCCAGCAACAAACTAGCGGGAGGCCCCACAGATACGCAGTATTTT.

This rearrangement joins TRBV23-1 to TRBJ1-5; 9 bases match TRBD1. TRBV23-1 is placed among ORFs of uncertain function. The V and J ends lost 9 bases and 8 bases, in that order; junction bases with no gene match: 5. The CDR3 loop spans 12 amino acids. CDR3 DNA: TGCGCCAGAGACAGGGGGAGGGAGCCCCAGCATTTT. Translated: CARDRGREPQHF.